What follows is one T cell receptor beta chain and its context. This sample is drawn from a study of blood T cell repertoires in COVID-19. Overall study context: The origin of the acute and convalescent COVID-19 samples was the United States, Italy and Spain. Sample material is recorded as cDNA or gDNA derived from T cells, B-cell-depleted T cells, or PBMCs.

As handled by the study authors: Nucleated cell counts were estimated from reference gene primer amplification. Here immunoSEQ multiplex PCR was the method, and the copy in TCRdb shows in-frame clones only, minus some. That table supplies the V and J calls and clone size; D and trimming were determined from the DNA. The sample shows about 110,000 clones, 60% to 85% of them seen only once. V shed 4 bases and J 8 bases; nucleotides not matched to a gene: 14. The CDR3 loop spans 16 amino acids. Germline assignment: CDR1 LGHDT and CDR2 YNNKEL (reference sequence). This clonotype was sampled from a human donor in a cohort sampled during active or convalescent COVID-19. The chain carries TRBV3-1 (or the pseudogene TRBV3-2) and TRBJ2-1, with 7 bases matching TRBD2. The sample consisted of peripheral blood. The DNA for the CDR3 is TGTGCCAGCAGCCCCGGGGGGTCCAAATTTTGGGATGAGCAGTTCTTC. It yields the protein CASSPGGSKFWDEQFF.